This T cell receptor (beta chain) was recorded in a study of shared clonotypes between healthy human individuals. The CDR3 runs 18 residues. The germline V and J ends were trimmed by 3 bases and 2 bases, with 19 bases remaining between them. From germline, CDR1 is MDHEN and CDR2 SYDVKM. Several immunoSEQ plates received, in even portions, the genomic DNA of each subset. In the study's own analysis: Without quality scores, immunoSEQ junctional reads could not be filtered like full-length reads. Profiling relied on immunoSEQ multiplex PCR, and the TCRdb table lists in-frame clones only, not all of them. The V and J calls and the clone size are those of that table, but D and trimming were determined from the DNA. The sample lists more than 2,000,000 clones; approximately 93% were seen once. Points on this clone: Its antigen is not identified.

Study-level points and caveats: Among several donors, about 5% of naive CD4 clonotypes were found in common.

This chain connects TRBV28 to TRBJ2-2; maybe TRBD1 (6 bases). This TCR was recovered from a man between 18 and 29 years old in good health. Some clones in this sample may be carry-over from other donors' samples. Specimen: naive CD4+ T cells from PBMCs. Stated subset: CD45RA+ positively selected. The CDR3 DNA is TGTGCCAGCAGTTTTTTGATCCCGCAGGGGCCCAACACCGGGGAGCTGTTTTTT. Its protein is CASSFLIPQGPNTGELFF.